This record covers a single T cell receptor (beta chain). Its binding antigen is unknown. Within one base of it there is no much larger clone, and no base qualities were kept. These data come from a study of cytomegalovirus exposure and HLA in healthy donors (dated by TCRdb to about 2017). Background on the whole study: An earlier analysis of several hundred of the donors reported over 250 Gb of sequence data and roughly 120 million unique TCR beta sequences obtained from some 200 million T cells. Around 330 gigabases of sequencing data and 70 million to 95 million unique TCR sequences made up an early release that covered fewer than 650 HLA-typed donors. Of the 398 genotyped donors, roughly 80% were placed in the genetic ancestry cluster associated with self-reported Caucasian donors. The study was designed to test whether signatures of past pathogen exposure could be identified by cataloging public T cell receptors. Using immunosequencing, the study profiled T cell repertoires from fewer than 700 subjects and related those repertoires to cytomegalovirus serostatus. In addition to the first cohort of several hundred subjects, a separate validation cohort of over 90 different subjects was used. The study combined high-throughput TCR immunosequencing, statistical association of individual TCRs with disease status, and machine learning to predict cytomegalovirus infection status. A later analysis re-examined previously published TCR beta repertoires from more than 600 donors and added high-resolution HLA genotyping to investigate patterns of TCR occurrence. The later analysis used no new phenotypic data to find candidate immune exposures, relying instead on TCR beta sequences and their occurrence across donors. An earlier analysis of several hundred of the donors used high-throughput TCR beta sequencing to judge whether each TCR beta V gene segment behaved as functional or pseudogenic. Donor age, sex, ethnicity and CMV serostatus were compiled together with the repertoire data. A later genetic analysis took genome-wide SNP genotypes for about 55% of the 666 donors and used that subset as a discovery cohort. All discovery cohort repertoires had been generated using a single sequencing platform. HLA typing covered class I and class II loci at four-digit resolution. Typing coverage varied by locus: about 629-640 donors for A, B, C, DRB1 and DQB1; about 520 for DQA1; approximately 610 for DPA1; approximately 490 for DPB1. Four to six DR-DQ haplotypes were handled as single units for association and clustering, since linkage in the cohort was strong. Among some 400 genotyped donors of the cohort, an average of around 240,000 unique TCR beta nucleotide sequences were sequenced per donor, around a sixth of them non-productive. Paper-wide results and their limitations: The cohort was sequenced for TCR beta chains only, and without alpha or paired-chain data the features that could be detected were limited. According to a later analysis, parvovirus B19, influenza, CMV and Epstein-Barr virus appeared linked to several top co-occurrence clusters. The study listed around 160 TCR beta chains as associated with cytomegalovirus. Three of the identified cytomegalovirus-associated TCR beta chains were confirmed in vitro to be specific for cytomegalovirus antigens. The authors suggested that the approach could potentially be extended to other disease states and immunological phenotypes. Compared with equally common non-associated chains, HLA-associated TCR beta chains in a later analysis were more clonally expanded and had lower generation probabilities. HLA typing was unavailable for some donors at each locus, so association tests used only the typed subset. A later analysis found that most CMV-associated TCR beta chains appeared HLA-restricted, with HLA associations seemingly driven largely by CMV exposure. A group of highly shared sequence variants was considered likely to be a technical artifact of the sequencing pipeline. The earlier analysis of around 600 of the donors excluded 15 to 20 rarely observed V segments, including chromosome 9 orphons, because counts were too low. CMV serostatus was the only immune exposure information available for the cohort. Some IMGT-functional V segments, including TRBV6-2 and TRBV6-3, could not be told apart with the 87-base-pair reads, so those segments were excluded. In a later genetic analysis, fewer N-insertions in productive TCRs were reported among donors in an Asian-associated ancestry cluster than the roughly 700-donor mean. At a false discovery rate of 0.05, a later analysis linked fewer than 20,000 TCR beta sequences to specific HLA alleles. Linkage disequilibrium might explain the correlated functional status among segregating V segments, but an unknown experimental factor could not be ruled out. The classifier was reported to diagnose cytomegalovirus status with high specificity and sensitivity in both the original cohort and the validation cohort. A further reported finding was that TCR beta sequences accurately predicted the HLA-A and HLA-B alleles for most subjects in the first cohort. In a later analysis, the rate of TCR association differed among HLA loci, with DRB1 alleles having the most associated TCRs and HLA-C alleles having the fewest. Sequencing depth was assumed to be roughly uniform across donors in the presence/absence analyses, though that assumption may not hold. Broadly in line with IMGT annotations, most TCR beta V segments showed up in productive rearrangements about 87% or about 30% of the time in an earlier analysis of 587 of the donors. Most TCR sequences were observed very rarely across donors, whereas some public TCRs were present in many individuals. When HLA alleles, especially DR and DQ, strongly co-occurred, attributing TCR associations to individual alleles was difficult. In a later genetic analysis, a missense DCLRE1C variant was associated with V-gene and J-gene trimming of TCR beta chains, and the association was replicated in an independent cohort.

The cohort comprised some 700 healthy bone marrow donors. At the time of sampling, every cohort member was nominally healthy, though immune exposures that went unrecorded were likely present. The donor was CMV seronegative and belonged to the group of 352 seronegative cohort members. Every donor gave a peripheral blood sample, and the peripheral blood mononuclear cells from that sample were used for TCR beta sequencing. The Qiagen DNeasy Blood Extraction Kit was used to extract genomic DNA from the blood cell samples. Receptors were amplified or captured by the immunoSEQ multiplex PCR assay. The multiplex PCR relied on a mix of 60 forward primers for TCR Vbeta segments and 13 reverse primers for TCR Jbeta segments. The CDR3 region of rearranged TCR beta genes was amplified from genomic DNA by a multiplex PCR assay. Amplified TCR beta libraries were sequenced as 87-base-pair reads on the Illumina HiSeq System. In the original analysis: In a later analysis, some 80 million unique TCR beta chains were counted across the approximately 620 repertoires, and approximately 9.9 million of these chains were shared by at least two donors. Raw reads were error-corrected and collapsed into unique sequences by a nearest-neighbor algorithm in which closely related sequences were merged to remove PCR and sequencing errors. To assign V, D and J gene segments, CDR3 sequences were aligned to IMGT reference sequences. For a sequence to be retained, a match of at least six nucleotides was required to both a V gene segment and a J gene segment. Rearrangements were called productive when the CDR3 lacked stop codons and stayed in frame with V and J; all others were non-productive. Following IMGT convention, CDR3 was defined as the stretch from the second conserved V-encoded cysteine up to the conserved J-encoded phenylalanine. Sequences without an unambiguous match to a single V gene segment were excluded from the earlier analysis of a few hundred of the donors. An earlier analysis of roughly 590 of the donors called V segments functional above 56.7% productive rearrangements and segregating when the between-donor standard deviation exceeded 5%. A statistical classification framework was developed to diagnose cytomegalovirus status using the catalog of TCR beta chain sequences. V and J gene assignment, in a later analysis, came from comparing TCR nucleotide sequences with IMGT/GENE-DB human TR gene sequences. The TCRdist pipeline was used in a later analysis to assign CDR3 sequences and most-parsimonious VDJ recombination scenarios. In a later analysis, each TCR beta chain was defined by its CDR3 amino acid sequence together with its V-gene family, and reads without a unique V-gene family were excluded. A later analysis removed 592 highly shared, low-generation-probability nucleotide sequences to deal with suspected cross-contamination and a sequencing artifact. For each public chain, a later analysis derived a clonal expansion index from normalized ranks of inferred template counts within each repertoire. In a later analysis, generation probabilities were computed with a VDJ recombination model fitted to out-of-frame rearrangements, and the resulting probabilities were checked against IGoR. A later analysis scored TCR-TCR, TCR-HLA and TCR-CMV co-occurrence with hypergeometric tests, applying a repertoire-size bias correction to TCR pairs. To estimate false discovery rates, a later analysis permuted the HLA or CMV assignments 20 times. In a later analysis, co-occurring TCRs were grouped with DBSCAN, and TCRdist sequence similarity was added when clustering was performed within HLA-allele-positive subsets. Co-occurrence clustering excluded repertoires with fewer than 30,000 or more than 120,000 public chains, plus five with anomalous nucleotide sharing. In its TCRdb copy, this immuneACCESS table keeps in-frame sequences only and misses some clones. Where compared with another copy, unresolved V genes explain less than half of these, and the others have no known cause. V and J calls and clone size are as listed in that table; D and trimming were resolved from the DNA. The sample table holds around 63,000 clones, of which 65% to 85% were seen once. The ten top clones hold under 3% of the sample.

CDR1 is given as SEHNR and CDR2 as FQNEAQ, both from the germline V gene (reference sequence). V loses 5 bases of germline sequence and J loses 4 bases, and the interval between the two ends is 14 bases. Measured from the cysteine to the phenylalanine, the CDR3 is 14 residues long. The retained sequence is limited to the CDR3, 42 bases, with the frame set at the first base. The sequenced sample consisted of PBMCs. The clonotype originates from a young woman in good health and CMV-seronegative. The sequence links TRBV7-9 to TRBJ1-2; TRBD1 is a weak D gene call, 6 bases matching. CDR3 region: CASSVQGSGYGYTF. The DNA sequence is given as TGTGCCAGCAGCGTACAGGGATCCGGCTATGGCTACACCTTC.